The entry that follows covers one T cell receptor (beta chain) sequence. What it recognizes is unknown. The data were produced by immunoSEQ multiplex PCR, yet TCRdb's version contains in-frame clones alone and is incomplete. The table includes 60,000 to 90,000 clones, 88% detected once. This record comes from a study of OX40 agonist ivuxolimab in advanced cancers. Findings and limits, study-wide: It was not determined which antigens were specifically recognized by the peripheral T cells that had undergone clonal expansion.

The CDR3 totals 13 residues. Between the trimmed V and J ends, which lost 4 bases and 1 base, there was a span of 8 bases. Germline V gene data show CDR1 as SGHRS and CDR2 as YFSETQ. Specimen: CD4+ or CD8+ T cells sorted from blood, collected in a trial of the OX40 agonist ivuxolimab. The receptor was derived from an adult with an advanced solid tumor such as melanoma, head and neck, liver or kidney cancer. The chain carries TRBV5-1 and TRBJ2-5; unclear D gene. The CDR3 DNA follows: TGCGCCAGCAGCCTCCGGACCCAAGAGACCCAGTACTTC. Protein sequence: CASSLRTQETQYF.